The 22 T cell receptor beta chains below come from one sample, sequenced in a study of blood T cell repertoires in COVID-19. The method was immunoSEQ multiplex PCR; TCRdb's version includes in-frame clones alone and lacks a portion of them. The data hold 60,000 to 70,000 clones, with approximately 84% observed a single time. The specimen was peripheral blood. These receptors were taken from a man aged 40-49 years with COVID-19, enrolled during active disease.

This clone was seen only once. J is TRBJ2-7 and V is TRBV5-8, with 9 bases matching TRBD2. Unmatched junction bases numbered 8, after V lost 4 bases and J lost 3 bases. The CDR3 sequence is 15 residues long. CDR1 is SGHTS, CDR2 YDEGEE, per germline. CDR3 loop: CASSPLAGVGYEQYF. Here the CDR3 DNA reads TGTGCCAGCAGCCCCTTAGCGGGGGTGGGCTACGAGCAGTACTTC.

The chain combines TRBV6-6 with TRBJ1-5; 10 bases agree with TRBD1. The CDR3 covers 13 residues. Trimming cost V 11 bases and J 5 bases; bases outside gene matches: 6. Germline CDR1 reads MNHNY; CDR2 reads SVGAGI (reference sequence). The CDR3 DNA reads TGTGCCGGGGGACAGGGGTATGATCAGCCCCAGCATTTT. Translation gives CAGGQGYDQPQHF.

The chain joins TRBV20-1 to TRBJ2-5; D is uncertain. The CDR3 loop spans 12 amino acids. V lost 3 bases and J 5 bases, leaving 10 bases between the germline ends. Germline V lookup: CDR1 DFQATT, CDR2 SNEGSKA (reference sequence). The CDR3 reads CSASNYRETQYF. The CDR3 DNA is TGCAGTGCTAGTAACTACCGGGAGACCCAGTACTTC.

This chain connects TRBV3-1 (or the pseudogene TRBV3-2) to TRBJ2-7, with 9 nucleotides matching TRBD1. Looked up from germline, CDR1 is LGHDT and CDR2 is YNNKEL (reference sequence). The trim removed 0 bases at V and 5 bases at J, leaving 8 bases unmatched. The CDR3 runs 16 residues. The CDR3 region has the DNA TGTGCCAGCAGCCAAGACCCACAGGGGGCGCGTCACGAGCAGTACTTC. It is translated as CASSQDPQGARHEQYF.

This clone showed up many times. This sequence joins TRBV11-2 and TRBJ1-1, with D unresolved. Germline loops: CDR1 SGHAT, CDR2 FQNNGV. V shed 1 base and J shed 11 bases, with 17 bases lying between them. The CDR3 totals 14 residues. In DNA form, the CDR3 reads TGTGCCAGCAGCTTAGTCGCTGGGGAGGAAGGCGCTTTCTTT. This codes for CASSLVAGEEGAFF.

The V and J genes are TRBV5-1 and TRBJ2-1, with no clear D. The germline V gene has CDR1 SGHRS and CDR2 YFSETQ. The CDR3 covers 11 residues. V shed 1 base and J shed 9 bases, with 5 bases lying between them. CDR3 bases: TGCGCCAGCAGCTTGCTACGTGAGCAGTTCTTC. It codes for CASSLLREQFF.

The V and J genes are TRBV5-1 and TRBJ2-3; tentative D call: TRBD1 (6 bases). The V gene lost 6 bases and the J gene lost 5 bases, with 16 bases spanning the gap. CDR3 length: 14 amino acids. Germline CDR1 and CDR2: SGHRS and YFSETQ. CDR3: CASNTVGAGDTQYF. CDR3 DNA sequence: TGCGCCAGCAATACTGTGGGGGCGGGAGATACGCAGTATTTT. Based on the CDR3 plus reference TRBV5-1 and TRBJ2-3, the full variable domain is KAGVTQTPRYLIKTRGQQVTLSCSPISGHRSVSWYQQTPGQGLQFLFEYFSETQRNKGNFPGRFSGRQFSNSRSEMNVSTLELGDSALYLCASNTVGAGDTQYFGPGTRLTVL.

This clone has just one count. This chain joins TRBV20-1 and TRBJ1-6; no firm D call. V was cut by 5 bases and J by 10 bases, with 15 bases left in between. CDR1 is DFQATT, CDR2 SNEGSKA, per germline (reference sequence). The CDR3 totals 13 residues. This chain's CDR3 is CSARGSPGSPLHF. The CDR3 nucleotides are TGCAGTGCTCGTGGTTCCCCCGGGTCACCCCTCCACTTT.

The genes are TRBV11-2 and TRBJ1-1; 8 bases agree with TRBD1. Trimming cost V 5 bases and J 1 base; bases outside gene matches: 3. Germline values: CDR1 SGHAT, CDR2 FQNNGV. The CDR3 runs to 14 residues. CDR3 coding DNA: TGTGCCAGCAGCAAGGACAGGGCGAACACTGAAGCTTTCTTT. Protein: CASSKDRANTEAFF.

This chain joins TRBV6-5 and TRBJ1-6; D perhaps matches TRBD1 (6 bases). Germline V gene lookup returns CDR1 MNHEY and CDR2 SVGAGI. The germline V and J ends were trimmed by 7 bases and 4 bases, with 14 bases remaining between them. The CDR3 length is 15 residues. The CDR3 reads CASTDRTSYNSPLHF. CDR3 DNA: TGTGCCAGCACAGACAGGACTTCATATAATTCACCCCTCCACTTT.

The chain joins TRBV30 to TRBJ2-3; 9 bases align to TRBD1. The CDR3 contains 15 residues. Germline values: CDR1 GTSNPN, CDR2 SVGIG (reference sequence). The V gene end was trimmed by 1 base and the J gene end by 6 bases; junction bases not matched to a gene: 8. CDR3 bases: TGTGCCTGGAGTGCTGGGACAGGGAAGGGGGATACGCAGTATTTT. Translation gives CAWSAGTGKGDTQYF.

The J gene is TRBJ2-1, the V gene TRBV7-9; 9 bases agree with TRBD1. This CDR3 region has 16 residues. Germline values: CDR1 SEHNR, CDR2 FQNEAQ (reference sequence). Trimming cost V 1 base and J 9 bases; bases outside gene matches: 10. As DNA, the CDR3 is TGTGCCAGCAGCTTAGGTCTTTGGGACAGGGTTGTTGAGCAGTTCTTC. The encoded protein is CASSLGLWDRVVEQFF. The full variable domain, its missing parts supplied by reference TRBV7-9 and TRBJ2-1, is DTGVSQNPRHKITKRGQNVTFRCDPISEHNRLYWYRQTLGQGPEFLTYFQNEAQLEKSRLLSDRFSAERPKGSFSTLEIQRTEQGDSAMYLCASSLGLWDRVVEQFFGPGTRLTVL.

The chain recombines TRBV6-2 or TRBV6-3 with TRBJ2-7, with D possibly matching TRBD2 (7 bases). Trimming removed 6 bases at V and 6 bases at J, with 24 bases between. The CDR3 totals 16 residues. CDR1 MNHEY and CDR2 SVGEGT come from the germline V gene. The CDR3, as DNA: TGTGCCAGCAGCCGCGATCGTGTGGGGGGGCCATTCGAGCAGTACTTC. Translation: CASSRDRVGGPFEQYF.

This clone was found once. The chain has TRBV19 and TRBJ2-1, with TRBD2 as a possible D gene (7 bases). The CDR3 extends over 13 amino acids. Trimming stripped 4 bases from V and 5 bases from J, with 9 bases between. Germline assignment: CDR1 LNHDA and CDR2 SQIVND (reference sequence). CDR3 nucleotide sequence: TGTGCCAGTAGTAGCGGGGGCCACAATGAGCAGTTCTTC. Its protein is CASSSGGHNEQFF.

The chain recombines TRBV7-9 with TRBJ1-2; possible D gene TRBD1, 6 bases. The CDR3 has 13 residues. Per germline, CDR1 SEHNR and CDR2 FQNEAQ (reference sequence). The ends were cut back, 1 base at V and 5 bases at J, with 8 bases in the middle. CDR3 DNA sequence: TGTGCCAGCAGCTTAGACAGGGATTATGGCTACACCTTC. This sequence encodes CASSLDRDYGYTF.

The genes are TRBV6-5 and TRBJ2-3; D uncertain. Germline values: CDR1 MNHEY, CDR2 SVGAGI. V was trimmed by 4 bases and J by 6 bases, leaving 17 bases between them. CDR3 length equals 15 residues. The CDR3 coding sequence is TGTGCCAGCAGTTTACTATCGTATGAGAGGGATACGCAGTATTTT. Protein sequence: CASSLLSYERDTQYF.

The rearrangement uses TRBV6-5 and TRBJ2-3, with TRBD1 matching over 7 bases. The CDR3 is 15 amino acids. After removal of 10 bases from V and 0 bases from J, the junction contained 10 bases not matched to a gene. Germline CDR1 is MNHEY and CDR2 is SVGAGI. DNA of the CDR3: TGTGCCACGCAGGGTACAGGGGAAAGCACAGATACGCAGTATTTT. Its translation: CATQGTGESTDTQYF.

The chain has TRBV27 and TRBJ1-5, with 9 bases fitting TRBD1. This CDR3 region has 15 residues. The V gene end was trimmed by 6 bases and the J gene end by 1 base; junction bases not matched to a gene: 4. In germline, CDR1 is MNHEY, CDR2 SMNVEV (reference sequence). CDR3 DNA sequence: TGTGCCAGCAGGGGACAGGGCCGCAGCAATCAGCCCCAGCATTTT. Translating gives CASRGQGRSNQPQHF.

The chain recombines TRBV11-2 with TRBJ2-3, with D tentatively TRBD2 (7 bases). The CDR3 consists of 17 residues. CDR1 SGHAT and CDR2 FQNNGV come from the germline V gene. Between the trimmed V and J ends, which lost 1 base and 1 base, there was a span of 15 bases. DNA for the CDR3: TGTGCCAGCAGCTTAGGGGCGGCGGGGGCCGGCACAGATACGCAGTATTTT. Translation gives CASSLGAAGAGTDTQYF.

The chain links TRBV18 to TRBJ2-7; 10 nucleotides align to TRBD1. CDR1 is KGHSH and CDR2 is LQKENI in the germline V gene. The CDR3 is 15 amino acids. V was pared by 6 bases and J by 3 bases, with 8 bases of the junction left unmatched. The CDR3 spells CASSAFGQGVYEQYF. As DNA, the CDR3 is TGTGCCAGCTCGGCCTTCGGACAGGGGGTCTACGAGCAGTACTTC.

This clone was detected a few times. The V and J genes are TRBV11-2 and TRBJ1-2; perhaps TRBD1 as D (6 bases). Germline V CDR1 and CDR2: SGHAT, FQNNGV. The length of the CDR3 is 15 residues. Trimming stripped 4 bases from V and 5 bases from J, with 17 bases between. Written as DNA, the CDR3 is TGTGCCAGCAGCTCCGGGGCAGGGGCCGTTTATGGCTACACCTTC. Its translation: CASSSGAGAVYGYTF. The variable domain in full, with the rest retrieved from reference TRBV11-2 and TRBJ1-2, is EAGVAQSPRYKIIEKRQSVAFWCNPISGHATLYWYQQILGQGPKLLIQFQNNGVVDDSQLPKDRFSAERLKGVDSTLKIQPAKLEDSAVYLCASSSGAGAVYGYTFGSGTRLTVV.

The J gene is TRBJ2-7, the V gene TRBV12-3 or TRBV12-4, with TRBD1 matching 7 bases. V lost 6 bases and J lost 5; bases outside the gene matches: 7. The CDR3 length is 13 residues. This CDR3 is CASSPQQGNEQYF. CDR3 DNA: TGTGCCAGCAGCCCCCAACAGGGGAACGAGCAGTACTTC.